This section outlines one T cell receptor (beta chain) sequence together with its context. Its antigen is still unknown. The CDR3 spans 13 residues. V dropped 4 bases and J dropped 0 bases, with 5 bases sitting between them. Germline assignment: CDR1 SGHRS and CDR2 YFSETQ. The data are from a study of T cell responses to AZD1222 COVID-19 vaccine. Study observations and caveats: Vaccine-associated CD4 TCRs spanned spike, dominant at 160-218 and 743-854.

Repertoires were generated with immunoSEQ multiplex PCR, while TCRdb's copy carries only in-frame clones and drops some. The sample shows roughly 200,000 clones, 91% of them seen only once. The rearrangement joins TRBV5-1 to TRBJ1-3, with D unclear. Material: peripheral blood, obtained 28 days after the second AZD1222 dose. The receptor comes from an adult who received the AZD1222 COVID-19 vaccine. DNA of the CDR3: TGCGCCAGCAGCCCGTTCTCTGGAAACACCATATATTTT. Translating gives CASSPFSGNTIYF.